The next 7 T cell receptor beta chains were all read from a single sample in a study of response to subunit inactivated influenza vaccine. A single record per CDR3 protein comes from TCRdb applying MiXCR to the RT-PCR reads. There are 550,000 to 600,000 distinct CDR3 sequences in the sample; about 10% occur only once, and roughly 10% lies in the top ten. The sample was PBMCs from blood, taken on the day of vaccination. These receptors came from a man aged 50 or older who received an inactivated influenza vaccine.

The chain couples TRBV29-1 to TRBJ1-4; 7 nucleotides agree with TRBD1. V lost 4 bases, J lost 8 bases, and 7 bases stayed unmatched. This CDR3 is built from 13 residues. The germline gives CDR1 SQVTM, CDR2 ANQGSEA. The CDR3 is CSVAGQLEEKLFF. CDR3 DNA sequence: TGCAGCGTTGCGGGACAGTTAGAGGAAAAACTGTTTTTT.

This clonotype came up a few times. V is TRBV21-1 and J is TRBJ2-7. TRBV21-1 is a documented pseudogene. The CDR3 sequence is 14 residues long. CDR3 nucleotides: TGTGCCAGCAGCAAAATAGGGACTCCCTACGAGCAGTACTTC. Its protein product is CASSKIGTPYEQYF.

This clonotype was seen only a few times. The J gene is TRBJ2-3, the V gene TRBV7-8; 10 nucleotides agree with TRBD2. J gave up 3 bases and V 7 bases, and 10 bases lay outside the gene matches. Germline CDR1 SGHVS, CDR2 FQNEAQ. The CDR3 is 16 amino acids. This CDR3 is CASTQKRTSGTDTQYF. DNA for the CDR3: TGTGCCAGCACCCAAAAGAGGACTAGCGGAACAGATACGCAGTATTTT.

Only a few counts were recorded for this clonotype. The chain links TRBV10-3 to TRBJ1-1, with D possibly TRBD1 on 5 matching bases. The V and J ends lost 3 bases and 0 bases respectively, with 11 bases between them. Per germline, CDR1 ENHRY and CDR2 SYGVKD. The CDR3 loop spans 15 amino acids. The CDR3 protein is CAISDTQGLNTEAFF. The CDR3 DNA follows: TGTGCCATCAGTGATACGCAGGGCCTGAACACTGAAGCTTTCTTT.

This clonotype has a count of ten or more. The rearrangement links TRBV10-3 to TRBJ2-3; D is perhaps TRBD1 (6 bases). CDR3 length: 13 amino acids. CDR1 and CDR2 (germline): ENHRY, SYGVKD. Between the trimmed V and J ends, which lost 5 bases and 5 bases, there was a span of 11 bases. CDR3 nucleotide sequence: TGTGCCATCAGTTCGACAGGTCAAGATACGCAGTATTTT. It yields the protein CAISSTGQDTQYF.

This clonotype has just a few counts. CDR3 amino acids: CASSAENSPLHF. The CDR3 DNA sequence: TGTGCCAGCAGTGCTGAGAATTCACCCCTCCACTTT. The V and J genes are TRBV7-9 and TRBJ1-6; D is unresolved. This CDR3 is built from 12 residues. Germline-derived CDR1 and CDR2 are SEHNR and FQNEAQ (reference sequence). With 6 bases removed from V and 7 bases from J, the gap between germline ends came to 7 bases.

This clonotype was seen ten or more times. This CDR3 reads CASRQPSDYQPQHF. The CDR3 coding sequence is TGTGCCAGCCGACAGCCCAGTGACTATCAGCCCCAGCATTTT. The rearrangement uses TRBV6-1 and TRBJ1-5; maybe TRBD1 (5 bases). CDR1 is MNHNS, CDR2 SASEGT, per germline. The CDR3 has 14 amino acids. V gave up 8 bases and J gave up 5 bases, with 16 bases separating them.